This T cell receptor (beta chain) was captured by sequencing in a study of response to subunit inactivated influenza vaccine (dated by TCRdb to 2016 to 2019). Context from the whole study: Deep quantitative T cell receptor repertoire profiling was used in the study to track responses to a trivalent subunit inactivated influenza vaccine. Broader findings and caveats from the paper: The authors suggested that each seasonal influenza vaccination may recruit only a limited number of new T cells.

According to the germline V gene, CDR1 reads SQVTM and CDR2 reads ANQGSEA. The CDR3 spans 15 residues, from the cysteine through the phenylalanine. Only the CDR3 region is kept as DNA, spanning 45 bases read in frame from base 1. Unmatched junction bases come to 14, with V trimmed by 6 bases and J by 7 bases. The library was obtained by RT-PCR. The sequencer listed for this sample is Illumina HiSeq 2500. Clones were called with MiXCR by TCRdb after fastp trimmed the public reads at Q25, and only in-frame beta chains were retained. CDR3 protein sequences are deduplicated, and each keeps its most common genes and DNA. The sample table contains about half a million distinct CDR3 sequences; only one count was recorded for approximately 9.9% of them. In total, the top ten clones hold approximately 12% of the sample. This sample's time point label indicates: approximately 40 days after influenza vaccine administration.

This clonotype was observed a few times. What this receptor recognizes is not known. No much larger clone is present one base from it, and per-base qualities are unavailable. The receptor's source is a man aged 50 to 59 who received an inactivated influenza vaccine. Donor details come from another sample of the same person, matched by shared clones. This sequence uses TRBV29-1 and TRBJ2-4, with 8 central nucleotides matching TRBD2. The sample consisted of PBMCs from blood, taken roughly 48 days after vaccination. For the CDR3, the sequence is CSVTGRAGGLNIQYF. The DNA reads TGCAGCGTGACCGGGAGGGCTGGCGGGTTGAACATTCAGTACTTC.